The clone carrying this T cell receptor (beta chain) was seen repeatedly, ten times or more. The sample is drawn from a study of CD8 T cells in ankylosing spondylitis. Germline V CDR1 and CDR2: MDHEN, SYDVKM. V was trimmed by 7 bases and J by 3 bases, leaving 12 bases between them. The CDR3 runs 14 residues. Molecular-barcoded quantitative 5'-RACE produced these TCR beta libraries. TCRdb reprocessed the 5' RACE reads with MiXCR, giving one entry per CDR3 protein. Among tens of thousands of distinct CDR3 sequences, about 5.7% were seen once, and the ten largest hold roughly 2.3%. The chain couples TRBV28 to TRBJ1-4; D is possibly TRBD1 (6 bases). The sample taken for sequencing was blood, either unsorted or a sorted T cell fraction (not recorded which). The receptor was derived from a male donor with ankylosing spondylitis or in good health (not recorded which). CDR3 sequence reads: CASTQTGPNEKLFF. DNA of the CDR3: TGTGCCAGCACCCAGACAGGCCCTAATGAAAAACTGTTTTTT.